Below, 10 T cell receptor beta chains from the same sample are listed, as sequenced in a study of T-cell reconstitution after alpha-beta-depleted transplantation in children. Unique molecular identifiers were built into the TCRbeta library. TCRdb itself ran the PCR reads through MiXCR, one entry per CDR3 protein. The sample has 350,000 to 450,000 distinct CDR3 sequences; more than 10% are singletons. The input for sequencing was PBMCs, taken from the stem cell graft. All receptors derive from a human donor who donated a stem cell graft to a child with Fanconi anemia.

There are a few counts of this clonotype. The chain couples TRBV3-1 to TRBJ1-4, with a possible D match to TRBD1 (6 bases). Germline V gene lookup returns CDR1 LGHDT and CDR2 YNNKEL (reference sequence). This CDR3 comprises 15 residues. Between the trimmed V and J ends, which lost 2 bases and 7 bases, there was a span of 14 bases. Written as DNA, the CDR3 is TGTGCCAGCAGCCAATATCAGGGGCCGGGTGAAAAACTGTTTTTT. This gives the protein CASSQYQGPGEKLFF.

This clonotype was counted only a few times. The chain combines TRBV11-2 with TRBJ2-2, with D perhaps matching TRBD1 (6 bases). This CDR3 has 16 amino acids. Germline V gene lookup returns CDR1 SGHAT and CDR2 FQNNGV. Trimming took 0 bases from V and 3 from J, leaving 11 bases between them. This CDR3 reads CASSLDSRGYTGELFF. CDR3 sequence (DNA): TGTGCCAGCAGCTTAGATTCCAGGGGTTACACCGGGGAGCTGTTTTTT.

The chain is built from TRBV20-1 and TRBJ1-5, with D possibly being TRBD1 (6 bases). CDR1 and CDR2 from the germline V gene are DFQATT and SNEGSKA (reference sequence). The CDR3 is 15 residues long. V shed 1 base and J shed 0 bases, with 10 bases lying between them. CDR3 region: CSARGGAYSNQPQHF. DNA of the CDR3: TGCAGTGCTAGAGGGGGGGCCTATAGCAATCAGCCCCAGCATTTT.

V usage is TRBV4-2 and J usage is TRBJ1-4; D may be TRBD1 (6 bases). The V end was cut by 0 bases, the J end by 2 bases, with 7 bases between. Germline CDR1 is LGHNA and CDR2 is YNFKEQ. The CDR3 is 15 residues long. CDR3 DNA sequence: TGTGCCAGCAGCCAAGATCAGGGGACTAATGAAAAACTGTTTTTT. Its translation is CASSQDQGTNEKLFF.

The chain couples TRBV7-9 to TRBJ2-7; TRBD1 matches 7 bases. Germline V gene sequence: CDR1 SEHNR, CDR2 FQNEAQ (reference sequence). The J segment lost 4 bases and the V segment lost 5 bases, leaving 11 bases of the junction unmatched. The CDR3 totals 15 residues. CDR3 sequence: CASSPDRERWYEQYF. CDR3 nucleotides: TGTGCCAGCAGCCCCGACAGGGAAAGGTGGTACGAGCAGTACTTC.

The CDR3 reads CASSSHAGHEQFF. CDR3 DNA sequence: TGTGCCAGCAGCTCTCACGCGGGTCATGAGCAGTTCTTC. The chain employs TRBV7-6 and TRBJ2-1; tentatively, D is TRBD2 (5 bases). The V end lost 4 bases, the J end lost 8 bases, and 12 bases lay between the germline ends. The CDR3 is 13 amino acids. Germline V gives CDR1 SGHVS, CDR2 FNYEAQ.

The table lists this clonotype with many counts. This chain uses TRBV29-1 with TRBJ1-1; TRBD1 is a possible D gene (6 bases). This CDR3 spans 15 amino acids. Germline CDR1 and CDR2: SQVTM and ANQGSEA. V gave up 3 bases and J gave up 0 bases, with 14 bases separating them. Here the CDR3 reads CSVEGGTPMNTEAFF. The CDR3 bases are TGCAGCGTTGAGGGCGGGACACCTATGAACACTGAAGCTTTCTTT.

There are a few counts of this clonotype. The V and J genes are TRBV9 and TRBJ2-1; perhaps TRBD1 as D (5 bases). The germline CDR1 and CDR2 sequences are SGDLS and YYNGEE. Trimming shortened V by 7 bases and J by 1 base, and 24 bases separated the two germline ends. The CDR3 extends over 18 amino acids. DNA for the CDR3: TGTGCCAGCGGAAACCCAAGGCAGGGTGGTAAGTCCTACAATGAGCAGTTCTTC. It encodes CASGNPRQGGKSYNEQFF.

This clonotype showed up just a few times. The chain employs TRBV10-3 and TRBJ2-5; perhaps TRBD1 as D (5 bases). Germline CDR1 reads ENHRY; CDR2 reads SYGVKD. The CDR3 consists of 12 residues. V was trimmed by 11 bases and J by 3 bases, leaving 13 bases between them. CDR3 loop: CASGRGEETQYF. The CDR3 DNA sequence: TGTGCCTCCGGTAGGGGTGAAGAGACCCAGTACTTC.

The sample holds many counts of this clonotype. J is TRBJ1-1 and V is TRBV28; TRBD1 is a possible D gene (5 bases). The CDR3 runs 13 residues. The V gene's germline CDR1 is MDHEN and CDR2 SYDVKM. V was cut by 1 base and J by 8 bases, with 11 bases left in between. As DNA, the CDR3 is TGTGCCAGCAGTTTATCGGGGGTTGTCGAAGCTTTCTTT. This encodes CASSLSGVVEAFF.